The next 5 T cell receptor beta chains were all read from a single sample in a study of Tregs in tolerant kidney transplant recipients. Data came from immunoSEQ multiplex PCR; TCRdb stores just in-frame clones and leaves some out. This sample's table reports 45,000 to 55,000 clones. The material sequenced was CD4+ T cells from blood, taken before the transplant. Source of these receptors: a human donor who received a combined kidney and bone marrow transplant.

On this clone itself: The read stops 3 residues short of the end of the CDR3; the missing end is completed from the germline J gene. V and J are TRBV7-2 and TRBJ2-3; no clear D. Trimming removed 1 base at V and 4 bases at J, with 6 bases between. Germline V lookup: CDR1 SGHTA, CDR2 FQGNSA. The CDR3 is 13 residues long. CDR3 DNA, as far as it was read: TGTGCCAGCAGCTTAGGAAGCGCAGATACG. Protein product: CASSLGSADT. The whole CDR3 protein reads CASSLGSADTQYF.

As for this clone: The read falls 3 residues short of the CDR3 end, and the missing part is taken from the germline J gene. The genes are TRBV20-1 and TRBJ2-3, with TRBD2 matching 10 bases. The V and J ends lost 6 bases and 1 base, in that order; junction bases with no gene match: 7. The CDR3 length is 15 residues. Germline V gene lookup returns CDR1 DFQATT and CDR2 SNEGSKA (reference sequence). CDR3 DNA, as far as it was read: TGCAGTGCAACGCTAAGCGGGAGGGGCACAGATACG. This codes for CSATLSGRGTDT. The entire CDR3 is CSATLSGRGTDTQYF.

Concerning this clone: The read terminates 3 residues ahead of where the CDR3 ends, so the germline J gene completes it. The gene calls are TRBV5-1 and TRBJ2-3, with 9 bases identical to TRBD2. Germline assignment: CDR1 SGHRS and CDR2 YFSETQ. The trim removed 7 bases at V and 4 bases at J, leaving 13 bases unmatched. This CDR3 is 16 amino acids long. Partial CDR3 DNA: TGCGCCAGCGCTACTGAGTATAGCGGGAGTGCAGATACG. It specifies CASATEYSGSADT. The whole CDR3 is CASATEYSGSADTQYF.

Comments on this clone: The read ends 3 residues early relative to the CDR3; the germline J gene fills the gap. The chain has TRBV19 and TRBJ1-3; perhaps TRBD1 as D (6 bases). The CDR3 consists of 16 residues. Trimming left V 7 bases short and J 3 bases short, with 19 bases between. In germline, CDR1 is LNHDA, CDR2 SQIVND (reference sequence). The part of the CDR3 DNA that was read is TGTGCCAGTAATTTTAATGGGCGGACAGTTGGAAACACC. It encodes CASNFNGRTVGNT. The entire CDR3 protein is CASNFNGRTVGNTIYF.

To note about this clone: The read stops 3 residues short of the end of the CDR3; the missing end is completed from the germline J gene. The chain has TRBV10-2 and TRBJ1-1, with D unclear. CDR1 WSHSY and CDR2 SAAADI come from the germline V gene. The CDR3 has 15 amino acids. Trimming pared 1 base from V and 0 bases from J, leaving 9 bases between. CDR3 protein: CASSELKRMNTEAFF. CDR3 DNA, as far as it was read: TGCGCCAGCAGTGAGTTAAAGCGGATGAACACTGAA.